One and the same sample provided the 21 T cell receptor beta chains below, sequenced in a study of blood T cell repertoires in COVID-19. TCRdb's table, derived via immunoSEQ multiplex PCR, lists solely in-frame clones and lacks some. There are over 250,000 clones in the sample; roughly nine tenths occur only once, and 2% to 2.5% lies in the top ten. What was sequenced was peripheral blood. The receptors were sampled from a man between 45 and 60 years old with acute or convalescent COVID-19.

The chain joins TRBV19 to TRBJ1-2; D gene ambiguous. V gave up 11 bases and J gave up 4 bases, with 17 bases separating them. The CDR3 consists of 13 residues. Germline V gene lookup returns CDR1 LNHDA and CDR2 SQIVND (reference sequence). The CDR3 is CACSGVRGYGYTF. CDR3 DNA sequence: TGTGCCTGCAGCGGGGTCCGGGGCTATGGCTACACCTTC.

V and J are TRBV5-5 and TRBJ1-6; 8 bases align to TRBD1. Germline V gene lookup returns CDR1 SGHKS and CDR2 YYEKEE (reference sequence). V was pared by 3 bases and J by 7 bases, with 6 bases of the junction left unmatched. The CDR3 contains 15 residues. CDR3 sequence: CASSSDRGLNSPLHF. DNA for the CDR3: TGTGCCAGCAGCTCCGACAGGGGCCTGAATTCACCCCTCCACTTT.

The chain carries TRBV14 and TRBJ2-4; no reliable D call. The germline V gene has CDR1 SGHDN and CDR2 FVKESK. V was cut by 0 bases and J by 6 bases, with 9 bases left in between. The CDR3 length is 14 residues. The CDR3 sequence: CASSQEVGGNIQYF. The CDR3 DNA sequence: TGTGCCAGCAGCCAAGAGGTCGGCGGAAACATTCAGTACTTC. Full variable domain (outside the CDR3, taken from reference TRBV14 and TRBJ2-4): EAGVTQFPSHSVIEKGQTVTLRCDPISGHDNLYWYRRVMGKEIKFLLHFVKESKQDESGMPNNRFLAERTGGTYSTLKVQPAELEDSGVYFCASSQEVGGNIQYFGAGTRLSVL.

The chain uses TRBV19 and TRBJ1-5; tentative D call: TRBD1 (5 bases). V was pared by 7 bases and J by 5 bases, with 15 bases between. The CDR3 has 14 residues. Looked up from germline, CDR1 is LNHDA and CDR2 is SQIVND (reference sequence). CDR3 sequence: CASTTQGGHQPQHF. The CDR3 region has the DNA TGTGCCAGTACCACGCAGGGTGGGCATCAGCCCCAGCATTTT. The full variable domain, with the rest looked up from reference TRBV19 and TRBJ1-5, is DGGITQSPKYLFRKEGQNVTLSCEQNLNHDAMYWYRQDPGQGLRLIYYSQIVNDFQKGDIAEGYSVSREKKESFPLTVTSAQKNPTAFYLCASTTQGGHQPQHFGDGTRLSIL.

DNA for the CDR3: TGTGCCAGCAGCGCCCCGGGACAGGGAGCCAACACCATATATTTT. Its translation: CASSAPGQGANTIYF. The chain links TRBV5-4 to TRBJ1-3, with 9 nucleotides matching TRBD1. Germline assignment: CDR1 SGHNT and CDR2 YYREEE (reference sequence). V was pared by 4 bases and J by 7 bases, with 9 bases of the junction left unmatched. The CDR3 runs 15 residues.

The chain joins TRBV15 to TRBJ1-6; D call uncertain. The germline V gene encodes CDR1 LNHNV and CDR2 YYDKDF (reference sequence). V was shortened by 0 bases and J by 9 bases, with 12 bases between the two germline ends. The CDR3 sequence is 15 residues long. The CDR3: CATSRDRAGGSPLHF. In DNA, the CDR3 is TGTGCCACCAGCAGAGATCGAGCGGGCGGTTCACCCCTCCACTTT.

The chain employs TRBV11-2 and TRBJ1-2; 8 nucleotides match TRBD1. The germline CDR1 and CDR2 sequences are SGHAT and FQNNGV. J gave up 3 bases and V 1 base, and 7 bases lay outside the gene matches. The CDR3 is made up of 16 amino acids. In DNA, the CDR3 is TGTGCCAGCAGCTTAGTCCGACAGGGGTATGACTATGGCTACACCTTC. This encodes CASSLVRQGYDYGYTF.

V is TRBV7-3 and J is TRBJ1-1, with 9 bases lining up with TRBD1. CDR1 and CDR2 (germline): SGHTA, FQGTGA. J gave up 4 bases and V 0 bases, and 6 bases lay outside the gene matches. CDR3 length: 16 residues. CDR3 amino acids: CASSLTGTGRLTEAFF. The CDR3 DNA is TGTGCCAGCAGCTTAACCGGGACAGGGCGGCTCACTGAAGCTTTCTTT. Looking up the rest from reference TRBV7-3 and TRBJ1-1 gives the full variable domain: GAGVSQTPSNKVTEKGKYVELRCDPISGHTALYWYRQSLGQGPEFLIYFQGTGAADDSGLPNDRFFAVRPEGSVSTLKIQRTERGDSAVYLCASSLTGTGRLTEAFFGQGTRLTVV.

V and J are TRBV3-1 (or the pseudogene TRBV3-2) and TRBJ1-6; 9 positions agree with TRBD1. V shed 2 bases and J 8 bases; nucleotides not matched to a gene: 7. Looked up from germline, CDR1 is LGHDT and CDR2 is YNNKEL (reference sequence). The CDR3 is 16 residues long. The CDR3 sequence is CASSQIPGQGDSPLHF. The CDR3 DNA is TGTGCCAGCAGCCAAATCCCGGGACAGGGTGATTCACCCCTCCACTTT.

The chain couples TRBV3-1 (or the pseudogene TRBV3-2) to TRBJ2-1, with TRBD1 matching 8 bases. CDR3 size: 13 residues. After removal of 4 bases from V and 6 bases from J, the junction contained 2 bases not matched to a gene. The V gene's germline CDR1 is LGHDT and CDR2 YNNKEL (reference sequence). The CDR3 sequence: CASSPGTGNEQFF. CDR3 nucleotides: TGTGCCAGCAGCCCCGGGACAGGCAATGAGCAGTTCTTC.

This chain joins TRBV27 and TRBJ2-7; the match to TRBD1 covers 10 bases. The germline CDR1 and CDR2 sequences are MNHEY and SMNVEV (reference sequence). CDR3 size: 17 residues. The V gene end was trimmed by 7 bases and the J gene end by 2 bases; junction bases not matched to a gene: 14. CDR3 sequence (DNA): TGTGCCAGCACCCCCCGACTCGGGACAGGGGCTCCCTACGAGCAGTACTTC. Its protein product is CASTPRLGTGAPYEQYF.

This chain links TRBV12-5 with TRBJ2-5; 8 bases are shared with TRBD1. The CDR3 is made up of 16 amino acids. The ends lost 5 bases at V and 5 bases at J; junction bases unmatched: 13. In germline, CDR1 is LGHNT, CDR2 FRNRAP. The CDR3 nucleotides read TGTGCTAGTGGTCCCAACCCAATAGGACAGGGCGAGACCCAGTACTTC. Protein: CASGPNPIGQGETQYF. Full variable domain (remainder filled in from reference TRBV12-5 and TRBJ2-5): DARVTQTPRHKVTEMGQEVTMRCQPILGHNTVFWYRQTMMQGLELLAYFRNRAPLDDSGMPKDRFSAEMPDATLATLKIQPSEPRDSAVYFCASGPNPIGQGETQYFGPGTRLLVL.

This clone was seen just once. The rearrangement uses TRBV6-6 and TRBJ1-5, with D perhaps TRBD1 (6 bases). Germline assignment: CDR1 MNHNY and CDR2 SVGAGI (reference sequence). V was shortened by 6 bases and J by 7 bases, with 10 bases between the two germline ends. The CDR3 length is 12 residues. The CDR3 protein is CASRQGDQPQHF. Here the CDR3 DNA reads TGTGCCAGCAGACAGGGAGACCAGCCCCAGCATTTT.

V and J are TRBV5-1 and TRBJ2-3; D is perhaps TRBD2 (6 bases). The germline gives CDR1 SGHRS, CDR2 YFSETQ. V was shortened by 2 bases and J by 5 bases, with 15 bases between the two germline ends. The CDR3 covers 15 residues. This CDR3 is CASSFPGGAEDTQYF. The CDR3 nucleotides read TGCGCCAGCAGCTTCCCTGGCGGGGCGGAAGATACGCAGTATTTT.

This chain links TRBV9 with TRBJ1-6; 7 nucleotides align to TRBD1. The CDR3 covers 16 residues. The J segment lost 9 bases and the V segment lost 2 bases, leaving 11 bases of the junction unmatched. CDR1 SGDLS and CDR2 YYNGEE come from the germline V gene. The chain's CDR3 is CASSVTGDVVGSPLHF. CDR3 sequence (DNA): TGTGCCAGCAGCGTTACAGGGGATGTGGTTGGTTCACCCCTCCACTTT.

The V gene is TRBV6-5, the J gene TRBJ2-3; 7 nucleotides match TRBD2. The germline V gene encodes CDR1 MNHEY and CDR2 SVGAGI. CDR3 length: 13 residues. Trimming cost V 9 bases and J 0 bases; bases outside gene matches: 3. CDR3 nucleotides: TGTGCCAGTCTGCGGGGGAGCACAGATACGCAGTATTTT. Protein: CASLRGSTDTQYF.

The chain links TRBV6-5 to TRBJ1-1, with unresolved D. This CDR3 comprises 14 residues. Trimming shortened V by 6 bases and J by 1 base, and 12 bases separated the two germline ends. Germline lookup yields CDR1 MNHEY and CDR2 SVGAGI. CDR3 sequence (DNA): TGTGCCAGCAGATTACGGGAGTGGAACACTGAAGCTTTCTTT. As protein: CASRLREWNTEAFF.

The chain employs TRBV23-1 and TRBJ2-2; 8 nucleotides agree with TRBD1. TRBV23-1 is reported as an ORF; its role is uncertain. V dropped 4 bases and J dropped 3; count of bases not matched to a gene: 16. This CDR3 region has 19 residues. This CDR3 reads CASSLEPGQALSDTGELFF. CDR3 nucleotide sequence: TGCGCCAGCAGTCTCGAGCCGGGACAGGCCCTGTCGGACACCGGGGAGCTGTTTTTT.

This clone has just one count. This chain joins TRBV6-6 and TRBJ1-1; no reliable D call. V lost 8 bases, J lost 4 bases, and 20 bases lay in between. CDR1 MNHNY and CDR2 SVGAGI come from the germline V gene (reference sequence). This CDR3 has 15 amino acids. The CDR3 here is CASGPGRAMSTEAFF. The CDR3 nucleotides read TGTGCCAGCGGCCCCGGGAGGGCCATGAGCACTGAAGCTTTCTTT.

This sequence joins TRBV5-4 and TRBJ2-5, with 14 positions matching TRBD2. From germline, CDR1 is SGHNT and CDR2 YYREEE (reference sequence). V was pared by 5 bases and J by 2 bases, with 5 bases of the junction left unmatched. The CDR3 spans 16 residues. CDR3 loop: CASRRGLAGDQETQYF. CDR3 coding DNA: TGTGCCAGCAGGCGGGGACTAGCGGGGGATCAAGAGACCCAGTACTTC.

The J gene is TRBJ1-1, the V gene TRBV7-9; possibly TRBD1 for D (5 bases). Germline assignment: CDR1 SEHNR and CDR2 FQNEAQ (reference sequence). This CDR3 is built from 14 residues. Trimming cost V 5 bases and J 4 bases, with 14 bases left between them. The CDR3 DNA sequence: TGTGCCAGCAGCCCCCGGGGGGGGAGCACTGAAGCTTTCTTT. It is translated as CASSPRGGSTEAFF.